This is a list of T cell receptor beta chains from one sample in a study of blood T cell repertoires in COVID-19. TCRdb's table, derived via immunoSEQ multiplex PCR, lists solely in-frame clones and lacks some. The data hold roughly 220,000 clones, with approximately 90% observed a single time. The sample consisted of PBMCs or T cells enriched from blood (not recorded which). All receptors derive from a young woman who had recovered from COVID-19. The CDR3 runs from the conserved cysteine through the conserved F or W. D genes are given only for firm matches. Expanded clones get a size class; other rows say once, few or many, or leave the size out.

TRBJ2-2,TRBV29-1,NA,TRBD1,TGCAGCGTCGCACAGGGGTCGAACACCGGGGAGCTGTTTTTT,CSVAQGSNTGELFF
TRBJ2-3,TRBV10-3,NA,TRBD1,TGTGCCATCAACGAACCGGGACAGGGGGCTTCGGGCACAGATACGCAGTATTTT,CAINEPGQGASGTDTQYF
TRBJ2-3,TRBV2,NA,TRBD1,TGTGCCAGCGGCCGGACAGGGCGTACAGATACGCAGTATTTT,CASGRTGRTDTQYF
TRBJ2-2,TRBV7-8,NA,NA,TGTGCCAGCAGCTCAAGGGAGGGGGCGAACACCGGGGAGCTGTTTTTT,CASSSREGANTGELFF
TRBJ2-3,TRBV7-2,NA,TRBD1,TGTGCCAGCAGCCTAGGGGGCAGGACAGATACGCAGTATTTT,CASSLGGRTDTQYF
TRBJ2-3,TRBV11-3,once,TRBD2,TGTGCCAGCAGCCTTAGCGGGGGGCACACAGATACGCAGTATTTT,CASSLSGGHTDTQYF
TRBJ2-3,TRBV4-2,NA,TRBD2,TGTGCCAGCAGCCAAGATCCAGCGGGGGGGAGCACAGATACGCAGTATTTT,CASSQDPAGGSTDTQYF
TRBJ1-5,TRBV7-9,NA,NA,TGTGCCAGCAGCGCAGTTAGCAATCAGCCCCAGCATTTT,CASSAVSNQPQHF
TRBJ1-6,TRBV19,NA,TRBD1,TGTGCCAGTAGTATGGACAGGGAATTATATTCACCCCTCCACTTT,CASSMDRELYSPLHF
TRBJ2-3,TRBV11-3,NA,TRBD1,TGTGCCAGCAGCCCACTATTCCAACCGGGACAGGGGTTTGATACGCAGTATTTT,CASSPLFQPGQGFDTQYF
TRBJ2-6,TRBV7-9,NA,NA,TGTGCCAGCAGAGCGGACTCTGGGGCCAACGTCCTGACTTTC,CASRADSGANVLTF
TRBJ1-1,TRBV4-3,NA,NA,TGCGCCAGCAGCCAGGACCGGGACAATGAAGCTTTCTTT,CASSQDRDNEAFF
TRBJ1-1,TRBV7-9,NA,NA,TGTGCCAGCAGCTTACTACAGTCGAACACTGAAGCTTTCTTT,CASSLLQSNTEAFF
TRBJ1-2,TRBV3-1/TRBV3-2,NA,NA,TGTGCCAGCAGCCAAGGCCTCTTACAGGCTAACTATGGCTACACCTTC,CASSQGLLQANYGYTF
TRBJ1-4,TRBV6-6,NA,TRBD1,TGTGCCAGCAGCTCGCGAGGACAGGGAGATGAAAAACTGTTTTTT,CASSSRGQGDEKLFF
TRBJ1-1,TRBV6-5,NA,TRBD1,TGTGCCAGCAGCAGAGCAGGGGGCTCGAACACTGAAGCTTTCTTT,CASSRAGGSNTEAFF
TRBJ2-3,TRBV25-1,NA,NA,TGTGCCAGCAGTGATGGGGACACAGGGACCACAGATACGCAGTATTTT,CASSDGDTGTTDTQYF
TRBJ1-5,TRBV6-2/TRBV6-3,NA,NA,TGTGCCAGCAGTTATGGACAGACCCGTTATAGCAATCAGCCCCAGCATTTT,CASSYGQTRYSNQPQHF
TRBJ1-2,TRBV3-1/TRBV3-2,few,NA,TGTGCCAGCAGCCAAGATTATACCAGGGGAGATGGCTACACCTTC,CASSQDYTRGDGYTF
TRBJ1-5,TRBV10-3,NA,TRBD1,TGTGCCATCAGTGAGTCGGGGACAGGGATGGGCAATCAGCCCCAGCATTTT,CAISESGTGMGNQPQHF
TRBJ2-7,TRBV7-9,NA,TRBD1,TGTGCCAGCAGTAACCCTCAGACAGGGGGCCACGAGCAGTACTTC,CASSNPQTGGHEQYF
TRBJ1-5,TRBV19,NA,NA,TGTGCCAGTAGTATCGGGGTGGGACAGCCCCAGCATTTT,CASSIGVGQPQHF
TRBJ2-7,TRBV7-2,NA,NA,TGTGCCAGCAGTTTAGTGACAGCCTACGAGCAGTACTTC,CASSLVTAYEQYF
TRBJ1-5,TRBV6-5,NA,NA,TGTGCCAGCAAAGGGGCCGATCAGCCCCAGCATTTT,CASKGADQPQHF